This TCR beta chain was captured by sequencing in a study of Ad26.COV2.S vaccination and SARS-CoV-2 variants. For the study at large: Once or twice, 56 days apart, Ad26.COV2.S was delivered intramuscularly.

With respect to this clone: The antigen is not known.

Assay used: immunoSEQ multiplex PCR; TCRdb lists only in-frame clones, some missing. Seen here are 300,000 to 350,000 clones, 90% observed once, and the top ten hold about 5%. Noted treatment: 15 to 20 received Ad26.COV2.S at low or high dose, single or two shots; about five received placebo; per-sample allocation not given. Following the first vaccine or placebo injection, samples were taken on day 63. General study results and limits: Reports say spike-specific CD8+ and CD4+ T cell responses covered substantial breadth after vaccination. The TCR breadth and depth analyses may have produced an underestimate of total T cell responses. Comparability of non-spike TCR breadth was observed across vaccine and placebo recipients.

In germline, CDR1 is SGHTA, CDR2 FQGNSA. The CDR3 has 17 residues. V lost 0 bases to trimming and J lost 2 bases, with 16 bases between them. This chain connects TRBV7-2 to TRBJ2-5, with D maybe TRBD2 (6 bases). Sequenced here: peripheral blood, sampled in a trial of Ad26.COV2.S vaccine versus placebo. The clonotype comes from a person between 18 and 60 years old who received the Ad26.COV2.S COVID-19 vaccine or a placebo. DNA of the CDR3: TGTGCCAGCAGCTTAGCGGGTTTGGGACGGGGGCAAGAGACCCAGTACTTC. Its translation is CASSLAGLGRGQETQYF.